This TCR beta chain was profiled in a study of preoperative IRX-2 immunotherapy in early breast cancer. Treatment in this sample: preoperative locoregional IRX-2 cytokine immunotherapy. Here immunoSEQ multiplex PCR was the method, and the copy in TCRdb shows in-frame clones only, minus some. In the table there are under 40,000 clones, roughly 86% of which are singletons. Germline V gives CDR1 SGHNT, CDR2 YENEEA. The CDR3 is 19 residues long. V was shortened by 3 bases and J by 3 bases, with 26 bases between the two germline ends. This clonotype was sampled from a human donor with breast cancer. The V and J genes are TRBV11-3 and TRBJ1-2, with TRBD1 as a possible D gene (6 bases). The material sequenced was tumor tissue, taken after IRX-2 immunotherapy. The CDR3 sequence is CASSLRVILQGEADYGYTF. Written as DNA, the CDR3 is TGTGCCAGCAGCTTGCGGGTAATCTTACAGGGCGAGGCAGACTATGGCTACACCTTC.